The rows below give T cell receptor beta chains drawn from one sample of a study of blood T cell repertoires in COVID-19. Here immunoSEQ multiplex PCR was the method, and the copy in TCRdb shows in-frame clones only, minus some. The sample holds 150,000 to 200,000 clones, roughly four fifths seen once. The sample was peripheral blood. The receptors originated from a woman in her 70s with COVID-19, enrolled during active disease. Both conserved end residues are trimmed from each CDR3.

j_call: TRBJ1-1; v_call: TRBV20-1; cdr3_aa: SAPLAGAEP
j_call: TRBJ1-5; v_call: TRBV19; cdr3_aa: ASSQGTYSNQPQH
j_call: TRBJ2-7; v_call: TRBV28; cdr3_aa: ASHREKPYEQY
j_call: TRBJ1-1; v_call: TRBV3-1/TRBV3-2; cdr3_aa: ASSQGGTEAF
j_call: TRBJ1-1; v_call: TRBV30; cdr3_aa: AWSLSGETEAF
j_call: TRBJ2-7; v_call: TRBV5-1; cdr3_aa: ASSDSTGGPREQY
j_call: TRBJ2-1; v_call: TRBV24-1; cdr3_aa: ATSDPGLAGGEQF
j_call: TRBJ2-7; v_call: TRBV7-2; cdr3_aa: ASSLASRDEQY
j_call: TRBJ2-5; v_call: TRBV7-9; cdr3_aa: ASSLNSGSETQY
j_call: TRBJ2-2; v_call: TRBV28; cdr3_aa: ASSLTGSTGELF
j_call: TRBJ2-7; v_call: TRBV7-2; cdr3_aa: ASSERGKQY
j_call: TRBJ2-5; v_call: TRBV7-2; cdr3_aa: ASSSTPGNPQETQY
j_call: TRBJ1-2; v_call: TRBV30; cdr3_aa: AWAMAVYGYT
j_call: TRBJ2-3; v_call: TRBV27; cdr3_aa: ASSGRSKDTQY
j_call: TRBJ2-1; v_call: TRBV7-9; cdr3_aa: ASSPRTGSYNEQF
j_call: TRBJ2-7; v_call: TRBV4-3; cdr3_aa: ASSQDVTSGSYEQY
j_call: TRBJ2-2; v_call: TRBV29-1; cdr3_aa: SAPGQGDGELF
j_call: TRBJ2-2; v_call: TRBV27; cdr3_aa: ASSRYGTSGITGELF
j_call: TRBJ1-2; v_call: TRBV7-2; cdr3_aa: ASSQGTAVGYGYT
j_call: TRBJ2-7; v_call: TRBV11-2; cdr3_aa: ALHPLKRVSYEQY
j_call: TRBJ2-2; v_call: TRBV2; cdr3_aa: ASSGRGAGGNTGELF
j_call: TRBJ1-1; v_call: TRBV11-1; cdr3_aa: ASSFHGGGKTEAF
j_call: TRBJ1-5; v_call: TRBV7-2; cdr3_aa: ASSLVGAGAGQPQH
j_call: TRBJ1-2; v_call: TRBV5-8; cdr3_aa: ASSPGQEDGYT
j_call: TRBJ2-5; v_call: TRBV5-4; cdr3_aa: ASSKGLAGVETQY
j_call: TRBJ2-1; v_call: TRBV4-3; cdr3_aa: ASSQEPGLSYNEQF
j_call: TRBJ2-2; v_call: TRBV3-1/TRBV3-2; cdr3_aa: ASQGAGTNTGELF
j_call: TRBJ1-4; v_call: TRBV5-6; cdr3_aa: ASSPDRGHEKLF
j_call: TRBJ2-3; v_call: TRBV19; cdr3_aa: ASSQQTSGLDTQY
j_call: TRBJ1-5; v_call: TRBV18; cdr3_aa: ASSPQGAYSNQPQH
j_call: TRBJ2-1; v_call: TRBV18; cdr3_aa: ASSRTSGPYNEQF
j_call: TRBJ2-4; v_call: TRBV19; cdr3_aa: ASSIPTTTAIQY
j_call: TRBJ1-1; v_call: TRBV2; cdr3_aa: ASAQGSTEAF
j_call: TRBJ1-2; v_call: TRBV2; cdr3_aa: ASGDSPNYGYT
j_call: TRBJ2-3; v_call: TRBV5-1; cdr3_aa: ASRRMAGGDTDTQY
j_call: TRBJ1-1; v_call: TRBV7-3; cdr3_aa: ASRLGQNTEAF
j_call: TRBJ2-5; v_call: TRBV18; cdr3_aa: ASSTQGFQGETQY
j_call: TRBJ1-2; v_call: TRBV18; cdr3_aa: ASSPGSGDYGYT
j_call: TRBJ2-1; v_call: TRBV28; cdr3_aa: ASFPQGPRARYNEQF
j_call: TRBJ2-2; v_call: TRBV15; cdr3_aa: ATSRDQTSRGAGELF
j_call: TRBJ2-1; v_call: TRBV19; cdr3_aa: ASSIMVPSNEQF